This TCR beta chain was profiled in a study of Ad26.COV2.S vaccination and SARS-CoV-2 variants (dated by TCRdb to the early 2020s). Regarding the research as a whole: Vaccine-arm donors were drawn from COV1001, a multicentre, randomized, double-blind, placebo-controlled phase I-IIa trial of Ad26.COV2.S in healthy adults. Trial participants were randomized into five groups of five: low-dose or high-dose Ad26.COV2.S given once or twice, or placebo on both occasions. The specificity and breadth of SARS-CoV-2-reactive T cell receptors after Ad26.COV2.S vaccination were assessed by TCRbeta repertoire sequencing. Dosing of Ad26.COV2.S was intramuscular, at either 5x10^10 or 1x10^11 viral particles, delivered as one shot or as two shots spaced 56 days apart. The TCR-sequenced set comprised about 32 samples: some 20 Ad26.COV2.S vaccine recipients, 5 placebo recipients and 8 SARS-CoV-2 convalescent individuals. Investigators remained blinded to trial group allocation during experiments and outcome assessment.

The paper as a whole reports these results and caveats: Vaccine and placebo recipients had similar non-spike TCR breadth, a finding consistent with the vaccine containing only spike. It was noted by the authors that total T cell responses may have been underestimated by the TCR breadth and depth analyses. Substantial breadth of spike-specific CD8+ and CD4+ T cell responses was reported after vaccination. Spike-specific TCR breadth was higher in Ad26.COV2.S recipients than in placebo recipients (P = 0.0014). The study was not powered for comparison of responses between vaccine doses or regimens.

In the paper's terms, the treatment or condition label means: over 15 received Ad26.COV2.S at low or high dose, single or two shots; 5 received placebo; per-sample allocation not given. Repertoires of vaccine and placebo recipients were sequenced from samples taken on day 63 after the first injection. In Cohort 1b, some 25 adults aged 18-55 years were enrolled at a single site in Boston, USA, between 29 July and 7 August 2020. Ad26.COV2.S was a replication-incompetent adenovirus type 26 vector that expressed a prefusion-stabilized SARS-CoV-2 spike protein derived from the original Wuhan strain. The germline V gene provides CDR1 ENHRY and CDR2 SYGVKD. V has 7 bases trimmed and J has 1 base trimmed; junction bases matching no gene number 4. The CDR3 contains 14 residues, cysteine and phenylalanine counted. Left in the record is the CDR3 DNA by itself, 42 bases read in frame from the first base. The immunoSEQ Assay was used to sequence TCRbeta CDR3 regions. After extraction, genomic DNA underwent amplification by bias-controlled multiplex PCR, followed by high-throughput sequencing. The original methods were these. Collapsing and filtering of sequences were performed to quantify the absolute abundance of each unique TCRbeta CDR3 region. T cell fraction was estimated by normalizing TCRbeta template counts to usable DNA, with usable DNA measured through amplification of reference genes found in all nucleated cells. Repertoire TCRs were annotated as SARS-CoV-2-specific when V gene, CDR3 amino acid sequence and J gene were exactly matched to a known reactive TCR set. The reference SARS-CoV-2 TCR set was obtained from MIRA and was filtered for enrichment in COVID-19-positive ImmuneCODE repertoires, whereby public or cross-reactive TCRs were removed. Based on the MIRA antigens, annotated TCRs were further analysed at the level of specific ORF or position within ORF. Breadth was defined as annotated unique rearrangements over total unique productive rearrangements; depth was the summed frequency of those rearrangements. Group comparisons of TCR breadth used two-sided Wilcoxon rank-sum tests. The table comes from immuneACCESS by way of TCRdb, which keeps in-frame sequences with V and J called. Part of the clones is missing from these tables; in studies checked, under half for an unresolved V gene and the rest for unknown reasons. V and J calls plus clone size are reproduced from that table; the DNA served to infer D and trimming. The sample yields around 300,000 clones; about nine tenths were counted once. Around 5.5% of the sample rests with the top ten.

About this clone itself: Its antigen specificity is not known. No base quality values were provided; no much bigger clone lies one nucleotide off.

The rearrangement combines TRBV10-3 with TRBJ2-3; 8 central bases correspond to TRBD1. The source of this sequence is a person aged 18-60 years who received the Ad26.COV2.S COVID-19 vaccine or a placebo. The sample in question was peripheral blood, obtained in a trial of Ad26.COV2.S vaccine versus placebo. CDR3 protein: CAITPGQGTDTQYF. The DNA sequence reads TGTGCCATCACCCCGGGACAGGGCACAGATACGCAGTATTTT.